The subject of this entry is one T cell receptor beta chain. Its recognized antigen is unknown. No base-level quality is on record; no much larger clone is a single base apart. The library was obtained by the immunoSEQ multiplex PCR assay. Rearranged TCR beta chain sequences were amplified using the hsTCRB Kit according to the manufacturer's protocol. TCRB libraries were sequenced on an Illumina MiSeq. From the authors' description of their analysis: The kit vendor's proprietary platform handled demultiplexing, trimming and gene mapping. Entries here come from immuneACCESS through TCRdb and include only in-frame sequences with V and J called. Some clones fail to appear in such tables; in the studies checked, an unresolved V gene covers under half of the shortfall, and the cause of the remainder is unknown. The D gene and trimming were derived from the DNA, and the V and J assignments and clone size from that table. The sample data list about 33,000 clones, and 88% of these were observed just once. About 4.9% of the sample is held by the ten biggest clonotypes.

The germline V gene (reference sequence) sets CDR1 to SEHNR and CDR2 to FQNEAQ. The CDR3 measures 16 amino acids from cysteine to phenylalanine. Just the 48-base CDR3 DNA is kept, in frame starting at base 1. The junction shows trimming of 1 base on V and 3 bases on J, and the gene matches do not reach 6 bases of it. The entry originates in a study of a mutant IDH1 vaccine in newly diagnosed glioma listed by TCRdb under 2021. Regarding the complete study: Of the 30 or so patients who were treated, about 62% were male and about 40% were female, and the mean age was around 40 years. Prior to enrollment, patients had been given standard therapy consisting of radiotherapy alone, temozolomide alone, or radiochemotherapy with temozolomide, with the combination given to most patients. Peripheral blood was drawn at six visits: V03 (baseline), V05, V07, V10, V12 and V13. For exploratory analyses, around 26 treated patients had longitudinal TCRB deep sequencing done wherever samples were available. General findings and caveats noted by the study authors: Vaccine-induced immune responses across multiple MHC alleles were detected in approximately 94% of patients. PBMC samples for TCRB deep sequencing were selected based on availability. Changes in the top peripheral T cell clonotypes picked up by TCRB sequencing did not appear to be linked to pseudoprogression. According to the authors, sample limitations meant that analyses of patient blood samples could not be reproduced.

Explained via the paper, the time point label denotes: baseline, week 1 (first vaccination visit). The treatment or condition tag for this specimen amounts to: pre-vaccination baseline after standard-of-care therapy. Donors had newly diagnosed WHO grade 3 or 4 IDH1-mutant astrocytomas with loss of nuclear ATRX. The samples were drawn from NOA16, a multicentre, single-arm, open-label phase I trial in Germany that tested a mutant IDH1 peptide vaccine in humans for the first time. Visit V03 blood draws served as the baseline sample for immunogenicity testing. Genomic DNA for TCRB sequencing was extracted from EDTA blood using the DNeasy Blood and Tissue Kit.

The chain uses TRBV7-9 and TRBJ2-7, and 10 bases in between align with TRBD2. Sequencing was performed on PBMCs, taken from a glioma patient treated with radiotherapy, temozolomide or both. The sequence derives from a woman in her thirties or forties with glioma. The DNA reads as follows: TGTGCCAGCAGCTTAGTTGAGCGGGAGGGCCTCTACGAGCAGTACTTC. Translated, it gives CASSLVEREGLYEQYF.